The 28 T cell receptor beta chains given below trace back to one sample, sequenced in a study of T cell changes during pregnancy in multiple sclerosis. Assay: immunoSEQ multiplex PCR; the TCRdb copy retains only in-frame clones and omits some. The sample holds about 50,000 clones; roughly nine tenths are singletons and the top ten take roughly 10%. Here the sequenced sample was CD8+ T cells from peripheral blood mononuclear cells, taken after pregnancy. Source of these receptors: a female donor with multiple sclerosis, enrolled in a pregnancy study.

On this clone itself: In the same sample, other DNA sequences code for this CDR3. The chain links TRBV6-4 to TRBJ2-3; 8 nucleotides align to TRBD1. The ends lost 0 bases at V and 4 bases at J; junction bases unmatched: 0. Per the germline V gene, CDR1 is MRHNA and CDR2 is SNTAGT. This CDR3 is built from 14 residues. CDR3 DNA: TGTGCCAGCAGTGACTCACAGGGGGCAGATACGCAGTATTTT. It encodes CASSDSQGADTQYF.

This chain connects TRBV5-1 to TRBJ2-5; the D is unclear. The CDR3 is 14 residues long. CDR1 is SGHRS, CDR2 YFSETQ, per germline. Trimming took 0 bases from V and 5 from J, leaving 11 bases between them. CDR3 region: CASSLASLSETQYF. The CDR3 DNA is TGCGCCAGCAGCTTGGCCTCCTTAAGCGAGACCCAGTACTTC.

The chain links TRBV7-9 to TRBJ1-1; D is uncertain. V lost 9 bases and J lost 3, with 20 bases in between. Germline V gene sequence: CDR1 SEHNR, CDR2 FQNEAQ (reference sequence). The CDR3 loop spans 15 amino acids. The CDR3 DNA reads TGTGCCAGTATTGGCCCCTCGGGAGAGGACACTGAAGCTTTCTTT. It codes for CASIGPSGEDTEAFF.

This clone was counted between two and nine times. This rearrangement joins TRBV19 to TRBJ1-1, with D perhaps TRBD1 (5 bases). Germline V lookup: CDR1 LNHDA, CDR2 SQIVND (reference sequence). The V end was cut by 5 bases, the J end by 8 bases, with 12 bases between. There are 12 residues in the CDR3. CDR3 DNA: TGTGCCAGTAGTGGGGGGAGACTCGAAGCTTTCTTT. Its translation is CASSGGRLEAFF.

This chain links TRBV14 with TRBJ1-2; possibly TRBD1 for D (6 bases). The CDR3 has 12 amino acids. Germline CDR1 reads SGHDN; CDR2 reads FVKESK. V was clipped by 1 base and J by 12 bases, with 12 bases between them. The CDR3 nucleotides read TGTGCCAGCAGCCAAGGGACAGCCCTGCACACCTTC. This gives the protein CASSQGTALHTF.

The chain couples TRBV11-2 to TRBJ1-1; D is ambiguous. The germline CDR1 and CDR2 sequences are SGHAT and FQNNGV. The ends were cut back, 3 bases at V and 11 bases at J, with 13 bases in the middle. CDR3 length equals 12 residues. The CDR3 reads CASSLEAVSAFF. DNA for the CDR3: TGTGCCAGCAGCTTGGAGGCGGTTTCGGCTTTCTTT. Together with reference TRBV11-2 and TRBJ1-1, the CDR3 gives the full variable domain: EAGVAQSPRYKIIEKRQSVAFWCNPISGHATLYWYQQILGQGPKLLIQFQNNGVVDDSQLPKDRFSAERLKGVDSTLKIQPAKLEDSAVYLCASSLEAVSAFFGQGTRLTVV.

The chain employs TRBV11-2 and TRBJ2-3, with 15 bases aligning to TRBD2. From germline, CDR1 is SGHAT and CDR2 FQNNGV. The CDR3 extends over 18 amino acids. V lost 5 bases to trimming and J lost 2 bases; unmatched junction nucleotides: 8. The CDR3 region has the DNA TGTGCCAGCAGCCGAGACGGGACTAGCGGGGGGCTCACAGATACGCAGTATTTT. The encoded protein is CASSRDGTSGGLTDTQYF.

This chain uses TRBV6-6 with TRBJ1-2; 8 nucleotides line up with TRBD1. Per the germline V gene, CDR1 is MNHNY and CDR2 is SVGAGI (reference sequence). V gave up 4 bases and J gave up 5 bases; unmatched junction bases: 9. There are 15 residues in the CDR3. CDR3 region: CASSLGSQGAYGYTF. CDR3 nucleotides: TGTGCCAGCAGTTTGGGGAGTCAGGGGGCGTATGGCTACACCTTC.

This clone was recorded a few times. This chain joins TRBV6-1 and TRBJ2-1; D gene uncertain. The germline V and J ends were trimmed by 1 base and 9 bases, with 10 bases remaining between them. The CDR3 extends over 13 amino acids. The germline V gene has CDR1 MNHNS and CDR2 SASEGT. In nucleotides, the CDR3 is TGTGCCAGCAGTGAAGGAGGTGAATTTGAGCAGTTCTTC. It yields the protein CASSEGGEFEQFF.

This chain connects TRBV5-1 to TRBJ2-1; TRBD2 matches 8 bases. This CDR3 comprises 14 residues. CDR1 and CDR2 from the germline V gene are SGHRS and YFSETQ. The V gene end was trimmed by 2 bases and the J gene end by 6 bases; junction bases not matched to a gene: 4. The CDR3: CASSFSGAGNEQFF. CDR3 bases: TGCGCCAGCAGCTTTAGCGGGGCGGGCAATGAGCAGTTCTTC.

This chain uses TRBV25-1 with TRBJ1-2; 9 positions agree with TRBD1. V shed 4 bases, J shed 7 bases, and the junction held 7 bases outside the gene matches. The V gene's germline CDR1 is MGHDK and CDR2 SYGVNS. The CDR3 totals 14 residues. CDR3 loop: CASSVDRGVGGYTF. In DNA, the CDR3 is TGTGCCAGCAGTGTCGACAGGGGGGTCGGTGGCTACACCTTC.

The genes are TRBV5-1 and TRBJ2-7; no firm D call. The germline V and J ends were trimmed by 4 bases and 1 base, with 9 bases remaining between them. Germline CDR1 and CDR2: SGHRS and YFSETQ. The CDR3 sequence is 13 residues long. CDR3: CASSDQVSYEQYF. The DNA for the CDR3 is TGCGCCAGCAGCGACCAGGTTTCCTACGAGCAGTACTTC.

The chain couples TRBV5-4 to TRBJ1-6; 9 bases are a match to TRBD1. The germline V gene encodes CDR1 SGHNT and CDR2 YYREEE (reference sequence). V lost 4 bases and J lost 8; bases outside the gene matches: 7. The CDR3 is made up of 15 amino acids. CDR3 coding DNA: TGTGCCAGCAGCCCCCGGGACAGGGCTGATTCACCCCTCCACTTT. Translated, it gives CASSPRDRADSPLHF.

This chain uses TRBV5-1 with TRBJ2-1; D perhaps matches TRBD2 (6 bases). The ends were cut back, 6 bases at V and 4 bases at J, with 20 bases in the middle. There are 16 residues in the CDR3. Looked up from germline, CDR1 is SGHRS and CDR2 is YFSETQ. CDR3 nucleotides: TGCGCCAGCATCCCAAACGTCGACGGGACTTACAATGAGCAGTTCTTC. This translates into CASIPNVDGTYNEQFF.

V is TRBV10-2 and J is TRBJ2-3, with D perhaps TRBD2 (6 bases). The germline V gene has CDR1 WSHSY and CDR2 SAAADI. Deletions cut 8 bases from V and 1 base from J, with 10 bases between. There are 13 residues in the CDR3. The CDR3 here is CASGASGTDTQYF. CDR3 DNA sequence: TGCGCCAGCGGGGCTAGCGGCACAGATACGCAGTATTTT.

The rearrangement joins TRBV19 to TRBJ1-1, with TRBD1 matching over 11 bases. Germline loops: CDR1 LNHDA, CDR2 SQIVND (reference sequence). This CDR3 has 16 residues. V gave up 6 bases and J gave up 0 bases; unmatched junction bases: 6. CDR3 in DNA: TGTGCCAGTAGAGGCTGGGACAGGGGGATGAACACTGAAGCTTTCTTT. Encoded protein: CASRGWDRGMNTEAFF.

The chain has TRBV2 and TRBJ2-5; D is uncertain. Trimming left V 3 bases short and J 3 bases short, with 2 bases between. Germline CDR1 and CDR2: SNHLY and FYNNEI. This CDR3 has 11 amino acids. Here the CDR3 DNA reads TGTGCCAGCAGTGATAAAGAGACCCAGTACTTC. Translated: CASSDKETQYF.

This chain uses TRBV7-2 with TRBJ1-6; 8 bases line up with TRBD1. With 2 bases clipped from V and 5 bases from J, the junction kept 5 bases outside the gene matches. The CDR3 sequence is 16 residues long. Germline V CDR1 and CDR2: SGHTA, FQGNSA. CDR3 bases: TGTGCCAGCAGCTTAACAGGGGGTTCGAATAATTCACCCCTCCACTTT. Protein: CASSLTGGSNNSPLHF.

The rearrangement uses TRBV6-1 and TRBJ1-4; TRBD1 is a possible D gene (5 bases). Per the germline V gene, CDR1 is MNHNS and CDR2 is SASEGT. The V gene lost 3 bases and the J gene lost 8 bases, with 16 bases spanning the gap. There are 15 residues in the CDR3. DNA for the CDR3: TGTGCCAGCAGTGAGAGTCTAGGGGTGGGGGAAAAACTGTTTTTT. Amino acids: CASSESLGVGEKLFF.

This sequence joins TRBV2 and TRBJ2-7; 9 nucleotides match TRBD2. Germline CDR1 reads SNHLY; CDR2 reads FYNNEI. The junction had 7 bases not matched to a gene; V was cut back by 4 bases and J by 3 bases. The CDR3 sequence is 15 residues long. CDR3 sequence: CASSAGLAGYYEQYF. The CDR3 bases are TGTGCCAGCAGTGCGGGGCTAGCGGGATACTACGAGCAGTACTTC.

The V and J genes are TRBV11-2 and TRBJ1-6, with D possibly being TRBD1 (6 bases). V was clipped by 5 bases and J by 15 bases, with 14 bases between them. The CDR3 extends over 12 amino acids. Germline CDR1 is SGHAT and CDR2 is FQNNGV. CDR3 sequence: CASSPPGTNLHF. In nucleotides, the CDR3 is TGTGCCAGCAGCCCACCCGGGACAAACCTCCACTTT.

The table lists this clone with a few counts. J is TRBJ1-6 and V is TRBV30; unclear D gene. V lost 2 bases and J 7 bases, leaving 9 bases between the germline ends. Germline V gene sequence: CDR1 GTSNPN, CDR2 SVGIG (reference sequence). This CDR3 region has 13 residues. In DNA form, the CDR3 reads TGTGCCTGGAGTATGGGCTACAATTCACCCCTCCACTTT. This gives the protein CAWSMGYNSPLHF.

CDR3 protein: CASSMGQGWSPLHF. CDR3 DNA sequence: TGTGCCAGTAGTATGGGACAGGGCTGGTCACCCCTCCACTTT. V and J are TRBV19 and TRBJ1-6; 9 bases align to TRBD1. The CDR3 runs to 14 residues. The V gene's germline CDR1 is LNHDA and CDR2 SQIVND (reference sequence). J gave up 10 bases and V 3 bases, and 4 bases lay outside the gene matches.

The rearrangement links TRBV4-1 to TRBJ1-1; D may be TRBD1 (5 bases). The germline gives CDR1 MGHRA, CDR2 YSYEKL. The CDR3 length is 14 residues. The ends were cut back, 7 bases at V and 4 bases at J, with 16 bases in the middle. CDR3 nucleotide sequence: TGCGCCAGCACTTTAACCCGGGGGGTCACTGAAGCTTTCTTT. Its translation is CASTLTRGVTEAFF.

V is TRBV7-6 and J is TRBJ1-1; no definite D call. The CDR3 totals 12 residues. In germline, CDR1 is SGHVS, CDR2 FNYEAQ. Deletions cut 3 bases from V and 1 base from J, with 3 bases between. The CDR3 sequence is CASSFQNTEAFF. The DNA of the CDR3 is TGTGCCAGCAGCTTTCAGAACACTGAAGCTTTCTTT.

The chain carries TRBV13 and TRBJ2-1; 7 nucleotides align to TRBD1. The CDR3 length is 14 residues. Germline V lookup: CDR1 PRHDT, CDR2 FYEKMQ (reference sequence). Trimming cost V 7 bases and J 4 bases; bases outside gene matches: 7. The CDR3 sequence: CASTQDRTYNEQFF. The DNA for the CDR3 is TGTGCCAGCACCCAGGACAGGACATACAATGAGCAGTTCTTC.

The chain uses TRBV5-6 and TRBJ1-4; D is unclear. Looked up from germline, CDR1 is SGHDT and CDR2 is YYEEEE. With 1 base removed from V and 4 bases from J, the gap between germline ends came to 5 bases. This CDR3 is built from 13 residues. The CDR3: CASSLTDNEKLFF. CDR3 sequence (DNA): TGTGCCAGCAGCTTGACTGATAATGAAAAACTGTTTTTT.

The J gene is TRBJ2-2, the V gene TRBV7-6; 14 nucleotides agree with TRBD2. The CDR3 has 16 residues. Trimming cost V 1 base and J 5 bases; bases outside gene matches: 0. The V gene's germline CDR1 is SGHVS and CDR2 FNYEAQ. The DNA for the CDR3 is TGTGCCAGCAGCTTAGGACTAGCGGGGGGGACCGGGGAGCTGTTTTTT. Translation: CASSLGLAGGTGELFF.